The source of this T cell receptor beta chain is a study of CD8+CD57+ T cells in acquired aplastic anemia. Overall study: Quantities of DNA derived from sorted CD4+ and CD8+ cells averaged around 3 ug. Study-wide results and caveats: Nearly 30 CD8+ CDR3 sequences were shared between patients and controls.

The TCR beta profiling, which covered VDJ combination and CDR3 sequence, was carried out using genomic DNA as the template. From the reads, TCRdb called clonotypes with MiXCR, one entry per CDR3 protein. Found here are about 180,000 distinct CDR3 sequences, 55% to 65% of them singletons; the top ten hold under 45%. This clonotype was seen repeatedly, ten times or more. As yet, its antigen is unknown. Germline lookup yields CDR1 SGHTA and CDR2 FQGNSA. This CDR3 comprises 13 residues. Trimming took off 3 bases at V and 8 bases at J, with 13 bases between the two ends. An expansion of CD8+CD57+ cells by flow cytometry had been shown in patients chosen for sequencing. Severe acquired aplastic anemia was diagnosed in all patients.

The sequencing input was sorted CD4+, CD8+, or CD8+CD57+ T cells (not recorded which) from PBMCs. This chain connects TRBV7-2 to TRBJ1-2; D call uncertain. The clonotype was recovered from a human donor with aplastic anemia. CDR3 sequence: CASSFVTLYGYTF. CDR3 in DNA: TGTGCCAGCAGCTTTGTTACCCTCTACGGCTACACCTTC.